The source of this TCR beta chain is a study of neoadjuvant anti-PD-1 for oral cavity cancer. This clone was counted a few times. The target antigen is unknown. General study results and limits: Larger post-treatment preexisting tumor clones tracked with greater tumor shrinkage.

The ends were cut back, 3 bases at V and 11 bases at J, with 10 bases in the middle. CDR1 is MDHEN and CDR2 is SYDVKM in the germline V gene. The CDR3 contains 11 residues. The time point: after neoadjuvant nivolumab, at surgical resection. Patients had newly diagnosed, untreated stage II-IVA oral cavity squamous cell carcinoma. Produced via immunoSEQ multiplex PCR; TCRdb's table is partial and in-frame only. Of about 23,000 clones listed, 27% are singletons. The V gene is TRBV28, the J gene TRBJ1-1; D is uncertain. This clonotype originated in a person aged 35-79 years with oral cavity squamous cell carcinoma. This specimen was tumor tissue, taken after nivolumab (anti-PD-1) treatment. The DNA of the CDR3 is TGTGCCAGCAGTTTGGCCGGGTCGGCTTTCTTT. Translation: CASSLAGSAFF.